This paragraph covers one TCR beta chain sequence. Its specificity is unknown. Some clones are missing from TCRdb's copy, which holds only in-frame ones; the method was immunoSEQ multiplex PCR. This table has 150,000 to 200,000 clones, 90% to 95% appearing once. Looked up from germline, CDR1 is SGHRS and CDR2 is YFSETQ. The V and J ends lost 0 bases and 5 bases, in that order; junction bases with no gene match: 5. The CDR3 extends over 16 amino acids. These data are taken from a study of T cell responses to AZD1222 COVID-19 vaccine. On the study more broadly: Second-dose intervals of approximately 4 or approximately 12 weeks were pooled. Study-wide results and limits: Researchers took repertoire samples only after the peak T cell response had come.

This receptor was obtained from an adult in good health. This rearrangement joins TRBV5-1 to TRBJ1-4; 9 nucleotides align to TRBD1. The input for sequencing was peripheral blood, taken on day 0 of AZD1222 vaccination. The CDR3: CASSLGLGTGNEKLFF. CDR3 DNA: TGCGCCAGCAGCTTGGGACTTGGGACAGGGAATGAAAAACTGTTTTTT.